This T cell receptor (beta chain) was captured by sequencing in a study of CD8 T cells in Susac syndrome. With random hexamers, reverse transcription was performed on roughly 0.5 to 1 ug of RNA. Each CDR3 protein gets one entry after TCRdb re-called the immunoSEQ multiplex PCR reads with MiXCR. Of around 200,000 distinct CDR3 sequences in the sample, approximately 95% are singletons; the top ten hold around 0.076%. V dropped 0 bases and J dropped 2 bases, with 9 bases sitting between them. The length of the CDR3 is 15 residues. Germline CDR1 is KGHSH and CDR2 is LQKENI. The sequence derives from a human donor with multiple sclerosis. What was sequenced was CD4+ T cells from PBMCs. V is TRBV18 and J is TRBJ2-3; unclear D gene. The CDR3 protein is CASSPPTDATDTQYF. The CDR3, as DNA: TGTGCCAGCTCACCACCGACGGACGCCACAGATACGCAGTATTTT.